This T cell receptor beta chain was retrieved from a study of T cells in Graves' hyperthyroidism and ophthalmopathy. Researchers amplified the TCR beta CDR3 regions from RNA transcripts. The study used the HTBI primer set for a first-round RT-PCR of the TCR CDR3. TCRdb reprocessed the multiplex PCR reads with MiXCR, giving one entry per CDR3 protein. The sample has approximately 510,000 distinct CDR3 sequences; less than 25% are singletons. This clonotype turned up a few times. CDR1 and CDR2 (germline): SGHRS, YFSETQ. The CDR3 has 14 amino acids. Germline trimming cut 4 bases from V and 4 bases from J; bases unmatched to any gene: 6. Stability of Graves' hyperthyroidism was defined as absent ophthalmopathy progression within 18 months.

The origin of this receptor is a man aged 18-30 years with Graves' hyperthyroidism. J is TRBJ1-2 and V is TRBV5-1; TRBD1 matches 8 bases. The sequenced sample was blood. CDR3 residues: CASSRTGSVYGYTF. DNA for the CDR3: TGCGCCAGCAGCCGGACAGGGAGCGTCTATGGCTACACCTTC. Supplemented by reference TRBV5-1 and TRBJ1-2, the full variable domain reads KAGVTQTPRYLIKTRGQQVTLSCSPISGHRSVSWYQQTPGQGLQFLFEYFSETQRNKGNFPGRFSGRQFSNSRSEMNVSTLELGDSALYLCASSRTGSVYGYTFGSGTRLTVV.